Presented here are 24 T cell receptor beta chains from one specimen sequenced in a study of identifying expanded T cells in peripheral blood. The assay was immunoSEQ multiplex PCR, and TCRdb's table has in-frame clones only and misses some. The sample records roughly 130,000 clones, less than 90% being singletons. The sample was blood. The receptors stem from a person between 18 and 70 years old in good health.

This clone has only a few counts. V is TRBV19 and J is TRBJ1-1, with TRBD1 identical over 11 bases. V trimming: 3 bases; J trimming: 0 bases; junction bases outside the gene matches: 6. The germline CDR1 and CDR2 sequences are LNHDA and SQIVND (reference sequence). There are 17 residues in the CDR3. The chain's CDR3 is CASSMAGTGGLNTEAFF. The CDR3 nucleotides read TGTGCCAGTAGTATGGCCGGGACAGGGGGTCTGAACACTGAAGCTTTCTTT.

This clone has a handful of counts. The chain carries TRBV6-1 and TRBJ2-7; 8 bases agree with TRBD1. This CDR3 spans 15 amino acids. CDR1 MNHNS and CDR2 SASEGT come from the germline V gene. Trimming removed 4 bases from V and 4 bases from J; junction bases left unmatched: 9. The CDR3 region has the DNA TGTGCCAGCAGTGTCTTCGGGACAGGAACTTACGAGCAGTACTTC. Its translation is CASSVFGTGTYEQYF.

This chain uses TRBV14 with TRBJ2-1, with D possibly matching TRBD2 (5 bases). The CDR3 length is 13 residues. The V gene's germline CDR1 is SGHDN and CDR2 FVKESK. V was trimmed by 0 bases and J by 13 bases, leaving 13 bases between them. The CDR3 sequence: CASSQDPRGKQFF. The CDR3 region has the DNA TGTGCCAGCAGCCAAGATCCCCGAGGGAAACAGTTCTTC.

The chain uses TRBV28 and TRBJ2-6, with D unresolved. V lost 4 bases, J lost 2 bases, and 3 bases lay in between. This CDR3 has 13 amino acids. CDR1 and CDR2 from the germline V gene are MDHEN and SYDVKM. The CDR3 DNA reads TGTGCCAGCAGTTACACTGGGGCCAACGTCCTGACTTTC. Translating it yields CASSYTGANVLTF.

This clone was detected once. This chain joins TRBV6-1 and TRBJ2-3; D unresolved. The V end was cut by 2 bases, the J end by 1 base, with 10 bases between. Germline assignment: CDR1 MNHNS and CDR2 SASEGT. The CDR3 runs to 15 residues. The CDR3 coding sequence is TGTGCCAGCAGTGAACCAAACCAGCGCACAGATACGCAGTATTTT. Its translation is CASSEPNQRTDTQYF.

The sample holds a few counts of this clone. The chain has TRBV7-9 and TRBJ1-1, with D maybe TRBD1 (5 bases). The CDR3 is 15 residues long. Germline V gene lookup returns CDR1 SEHNR and CDR2 FQNEAQ (reference sequence). The germline V and J ends were trimmed by 5 bases and 1 base, with 14 bases remaining between them. CDR3 sequence: CASSPSGRPNTEAFF. CDR3 bases: TGTGCCAGCAGCCCATCGGGACGGCCGAACACTGAAGCTTTCTTT.

This chain's CDR3 is CASSEAAQGMGTEAFF. The CDR3 region has the DNA TGTGCCAGCAGTGAAGCGGCCCAGGGAATGGGCACTGAAGCTTTCTTT. The V gene is TRBV2, the J gene TRBJ1-1, with D possibly matching TRBD1 (5 bases). This CDR3 spans 16 amino acids. Germline V gene data show CDR1 as SNHLY and CDR2 as FYNNEI. Trimming removed 0 bases from V and 4 bases from J, with 15 bases in between. Looking up the rest from reference TRBV2 and TRBJ1-1 gives the full variable domain: EPEVTQTPSHQVTQMGQEVILRCVPISNHLYFYWYRQILGQKVEFLVSFYNNEISEKSEIFDDQFSVERPDGSNFTLKIRSTKLEDSAMYFCASSEAAQGMGTEAFFGQGTRLTVV.

This clone was recorded once. V is TRBV7-9 and J is TRBJ2-7; 8 bases are shared with TRBD1. Germline V lookup: CDR1 SEHNR, CDR2 FQNEAQ (reference sequence). The CDR3 has 16 residues. J lost 0 bases, V lost 6 bases, and 10 bases had no gene match. DNA of the CDR3: TGTGCCAGCAGTCCGCCCTGGGGGACAGGCTCCTACGAGCAGTACTTC. This translates into CASSPPWGTGSYEQYF.

Comment on this clone: The same CDR3 is also encoded by other DNA sequences in this sample. The V call is TRBV20-1, the J call TRBJ2-1; D gene ambiguous. Germline V gene sequence: CDR1 DFQATT, CDR2 SNEGSKA (reference sequence). The CDR3 spans 10 residues. V was pared by 0 bases and J by 7 bases, with 1 base between. The CDR3 spells CSARDNEQFF. The DNA of the CDR3 is TGCAGTGCTAGAGATAATGAGCAGTTCTTC.

V usage is TRBV20-1 and J usage is TRBJ1-1, with D perhaps TRBD1 (6 bases). The CDR3 loop spans 11 amino acids. V shed 7 bases and J shed 6 bases, with 12 bases lying between them. In germline, CDR1 is DFQATT, CDR2 SNEGSKA (reference sequence). CDR3 protein: CSVTGFAEAFF. DNA of the CDR3: TGCAGTGTAACAGGGTTCGCTGAAGCTTTCTTT.

The V gene is TRBV6-5, the J gene TRBJ1-2, with 8 bases that match TRBD1. V gave up 4 bases and J gave up 4 bases; unmatched junction bases: 8. CDR3 length equals 15 residues. Germline V gene lookup returns CDR1 MNHEY and CDR2 SVGAGI. Here the CDR3 reads CASSLEGQEPYGYTF. CDR3 nucleotides: TGTGCCAGCAGTTTAGAGGGACAGGAACCCTATGGCTACACCTTC.

The V call is TRBV6-5, the J call TRBJ2-5; D not certain. The V gene lost 7 bases and the J gene lost 5 bases, with 11 bases spanning the gap. CDR3 length equals 12 residues. CDR1 MNHEY and CDR2 SVGAGI come from the germline V gene. The CDR3 spells CASTLRGETQYF. The CDR3 region has the DNA TGTGCCAGCACCTTACGTGGGGAGACCCAGTACTTC.

The V call is TRBV6-4, the J call TRBJ2-2, with 7 bases lining up with TRBD2. Germline V gene sequence: CDR1 MRHNA, CDR2 SNTAGT. The V segment lost 8 bases and the J segment 5 bases; nucleotides outside the gene matches: 5. CDR3 length: 13 amino acids. The CDR3 DNA sequence: TGTGCCAGCCGGCGGGAGAGTACCGGGGAGCTGTTTTTT. This translates into CASRRESTGELFF.

The chain has TRBV5-6 and TRBJ2-7; the match to TRBD1 covers 8 bases. The V gene end was trimmed by 3 bases and the J gene end by 1 base; junction bases not matched to a gene: 3. From germline, CDR1 is SGHDT and CDR2 YYEEEE. This CDR3 has 14 amino acids. The CDR3: CASSYRQGSYEQYF. In nucleotides, the CDR3 is TGTGCCAGCAGCTACCGACAGGGGTCCTACGAGCAGTACTTC.

The rearrangement uses TRBV6-5 and TRBJ2-1; possible D gene TRBD1, 6 bases. CDR1 is MNHEY, CDR2 SVGAGI, per germline. The CDR3 is 15 amino acids. V lost 6 bases, J lost 0 bases, and 12 bases lay in between. CDR3 nucleotides: TGTGCCAGCAGCCTGGACAGTGTCTCCTACAATGAGCAGTTCTTC. Its protein product is CASSLDSVSYNEQFF.

The CDR3 sequence is CASSLDWDDRIYGYTF. Here the CDR3 DNA reads TGTGCCAGCAGCTTAGACTGGGACGACAGGATCTATGGCTACACCTTC. The chain links TRBV7-9 to TRBJ1-2; possibly TRBD1 for D (6 bases). This CDR3 is 16 amino acids long. V gave up 1 base and J gave up 4 bases, with 16 bases separating them. From germline, CDR1 is SEHNR and CDR2 FQNEAQ (reference sequence).

The chain carries TRBV25-1 and TRBJ2-3; no firm D call. Trimming took off 3 bases at V and 2 bases at J, with 9 bases between the two ends. The germline gives CDR1 MGHDK, CDR2 SYGVNS. The CDR3 is made up of 14 amino acids. The CDR3 loop is CASSDGRNTDTQYF. CDR3 bases: TGTGCCAGCAGTGACGGGCGGAACACAGATACGCAGTATTTT.

The J gene is TRBJ1-2, the V gene TRBV6-6; TRBD1 is a possible D gene (5 bases). Germline assignment: CDR1 MNHNY and CDR2 SVGAGI (reference sequence). Trimming stripped 10 bases from V and 2 bases from J, with 17 bases between. CDR3 size: 14 residues. The CDR3 DNA reads TGTGCCATAAGCCCGGACACGTTCAACTATGGCTACACCTTC. This gives the protein CAISPDTFNYGYTF.

V gene TRBV2 combines with J gene TRBJ2-2, with D unresolved. This CDR3 comprises 13 residues. The V end was cut by 6 bases, the J end by 1 base, with 6 bases between. Germline lookup yields CDR1 SNHLY and CDR2 FYNNEI. CDR3 protein: CASRALNTGELFF. Written as DNA, the CDR3 is TGTGCCAGCAGGGCCTTGAACACCGGGGAGCTGTTTTTT. Full variable domain (outside the CDR3, taken from reference TRBV2 and TRBJ2-2): EPEVTQTPSHQVTQMGQEVILRCVPISNHLYFYWYRQILGQKVEFLVSFYNNEISEKSEIFDDQFSVERPDGSNFTLKIRSTKLEDSAMYFCASRALNTGELFFGEGSRLTVL.

The J gene is TRBJ2-2, the V gene TRBV11-3; D remains unclear. Germline CDR1 reads SGHNT; CDR2 reads YENEEA. This CDR3 has 13 residues. Trimming removed 3 bases from V and 8 bases from J, with 10 bases in between. In DNA, the CDR3 is TGTGCCAGCAGCTTGGTGGCGGTGGGGGAGCTGTTTTTT. Encoded protein: CASSLVAVGELFF.

This chain links TRBV5-1 with TRBJ1-2, with no clear D. V lost 4 bases and J 3 bases, leaving 13 bases between the germline ends. The CDR3 is 14 residues long. Germline assignment: CDR1 SGHRS and CDR2 YFSETQ. The CDR3 sequence is CASSNMGSDYGYTF. In nucleotides, the CDR3 is TGCGCCAGCAGCAACATGGGGTCCGACTATGGCTACACCTTC.

V usage is TRBV19 and J usage is TRBJ2-2; maybe TRBD1 (5 bases). The CDR3 is 15 amino acids. V was pared by 5 bases and J by 1 base, with 11 bases between. CDR1 and CDR2 (germline): LNHDA, SQIVND (reference sequence). The CDR3 is CASSSHQGNTGELFF. The CDR3 coding sequence is TGTGCCAGTAGTTCTCATCAGGGGAACACCGGGGAGCTGTTTTTT.

V usage is TRBV7-2 and J usage is TRBJ1-3; D perhaps matches TRBD1 (5 bases). Germline CDR1 SGHTA, CDR2 FQGNSA. V was trimmed by 8 bases and J by 2 bases, leaving 13 bases between them. CDR3 size: 14 residues. CDR3 nucleotides: TGTGCCAGCCCCGGGACGGGAACTGGAAACACCATATATTTT. Translation gives CASPGTGTGNTIYF.

The chain has TRBV6-1 and TRBJ1-2; a possible D gene is TRBD1 (5 bases). Deletions cut 3 bases from V and 4 bases from J, with 9 bases between. This CDR3 has 13 amino acids. Germline V gives CDR1 MNHNS, CDR2 SASEGT. CDR3 region: CASSEPGTYGYTF. CDR3 DNA sequence: TGTGCCAGCAGTGAGCCCGGGACCTATGGCTACACCTTC.